This TCR beta chain was recovered during a study of vaccination effects on CD4 cells after COVID-19. About this clone: What it binds is unknown.

Sequencing in the ViraFEST assay came after antigen-specific CD4+ T cells had been expanded with viral peptide pools, which were used to stimulate PBMC. Isolating CD4+ T cells followed approximately nine days of culture. Testing of the vaccine recipients showed negative nucleocapsid antibodies and no prior SARS-CoV-2 infection. The ends were cut back, 11 bases at V and 6 bases at J, with 14 bases in the middle. The CDR3 loop spans 12 amino acids. Produced via immunoSEQ multiplex PCR; TCRdb's table is partial and in-frame only. The sample carries some 69,000 clones, around 79% recorded once. Source: CD4+ T cells from PBMCs cultured with HCoV-NL63 spike peptides, taken before COVID-19 vaccination. This chain joins TRBV12-3 or TRBV12-4 and TRBJ2-1; no clear D gene. The TCR originated in a human donor who received a COVID-19 vaccine. The CDR3 nucleotides are TGTGCCGCATCTAGTACTCCCAATGAGCAGTTCTTC. It encodes CAASSTPNEQFF.